This T cell receptor beta chain was captured by sequencing in a study of Graves' ophthalmopathy and Graves' hyperthyroidism. V lost 3 bases and J lost 5, with 13 bases in between. Germline V gene data show CDR1 as LNHNV and CDR2 as YYDKDF (reference sequence). The CDR3 loop spans 14 amino acids. Amplified material comprised TCR beta CDR3 regions derived from RNA transcripts. Scientists carried out first-round RT-PCR using HTBI primers and then a second-round multiplex PCR. TCRdb used MiXCR to reprocess the multiplex PCR reads, holding one entry per CDR3 protein. The sample lists roughly 610,000 distinct CDR3 sequences, 22% occurring once. Over 18 months of follow-up, stable hyperthyroidism required that no ophthalmopathy appear.

Specimen: peripheral blood. The receptor comes from a woman younger than 30 with stable Graves' hyperthyroidism. Some clones in this sample may be carry-over from other donors' samples. V is TRBV15 and J is TRBJ1-1; D remains ambiguous. The CDR3 sequence: CATSSRDGVTEAFF. In DNA form, the CDR3 reads TGTGCCACCAGCAGTAGAGACGGTGTTACTGAAGCTTTCTTT.